This entry concerns a single TCR beta chain. The data derive from a study of blood T cell repertoires in COVID-19. Deletions cut 9 bases from V and 8 bases from J, with 16 bases between. This CDR3 is 12 amino acids long. Germline V gene data show CDR1 as LNHDA and CDR2 as SQIVND (reference sequence). Clones were sequenced by immunoSEQ multiplex PCR, and TCRdb holds only the in-frame ones, with some missing. The sample shows fewer than 300,000 clones, around 90% of them seen only once. The specimen was peripheral blood. This clonotype was sampled from a woman between 25 and 40 years old with acute or convalescent COVID-19. This chain connects TRBV19 to TRBJ1-2; a possible D gene is TRBD1 (6 bases). The CDR3 DNA follows: TGTGCCAGCACTCAGGGGTTGGCCGGCTACACCTTC. Translation gives CASTQGLAGYTF.